A single sample is the source of the 6 T cell receptor beta chains below, sequenced in a study of T cell repertoires in cytomegalovirus infection (dated by TCRdb to between 2017 and 2020). No antigens are known for them. Sequencing used an Illumina HiSeq 1500. The public sequencing data were trimmed at Q25 with fastp and processed into clonotypes with MiXCR by TCRdb, which kept only in-frame beta chains. Identical CDR3 proteins give one entry, which carries the most common genes and DNA. Counted in this sample were around 130,000 distinct CDR3 sequences; 20% to 30% of them appeared once. The top ten clonotypes cover about 37% of the sample. The sample taken for sequencing was PBMCs, sequenced either directly or after in vitro stimulation (not recorded which). The receptors originated from a human donor in good health (CMV status not recorded). Some clones in this sample may be carry-over from other donors' samples.

This clonotype occurred a few times. CDR3 sequence reads: CSARGAGGRIHEQYV. CDR3 coding DNA: TGCAGTGCTAGAGGGGCGGGCGGGAGAATCCACGAGCAGTACGTC. The chain uses TRBV20-1 and TRBJ2-7; 7 nucleotides align to TRBD2. CDR3 length: 15 residues. Germline V lookup: CDR1 DFQATT, CDR2 SNEGSKA (reference sequence). V dropped 1 base and J dropped 5; count of bases not matched to a gene: 11.

This clonotype was seen a few times. The chain couples TRBV6-2 or TRBV6-3 to TRBJ2-3, with a possible D match to TRBD2 (6 bases). Per germline, CDR1 MNHEY and CDR2 SVGEGT. The CDR3 has 14 amino acids. Trimming stripped 6 bases from V and 5 bases from J, with 15 bases between. The CDR3 DNA reads as TGTGCCAGCAGAGACGGGGGTGGCGGAGATACGCAGTATTTT. This sequence encodes CASRDGGGGDTQYF.

At least ten counts were recorded for this clonotype. This sequence joins TRBV7-3 and TRBJ2-5, with D possibly being TRBD2 (5 bases). Germline V gene sequence: CDR1 SGHTA, CDR2 FQGTGA. CDR3 length: 13 amino acids. V was shortened by 2 bases and J by 5 bases, with 9 bases between the two germline ends. CDR3 sequence reads: CASSLERRETQYF. CDR3 nucleotide sequence: TGTGCCAGCAGCTTAGAGCGGCGGGAGACCCAGTACTTC. The variable domain in full, completed from reference TRBV7-3 and TRBJ2-5, reads GAGVSQTPSNKVTEKGKYVELRCDPISGHTALYWYRQSLGQGPEFLIYFQGTGAADDSGLPNDRFFAVRPEGSVSTLKIQRTERGDSAVYLCASSLERRETQYFGPGTRLLVL.

This rearrangement joins TRBV12-3 or TRBV12-4 to TRBJ2-1, with 8 positions matching TRBD2. Trimming at V came to 2 bases and at J to 0 bases, leaving 3 bases not matched to a gene. CDR3 size: 16 residues. CDR3: CASSLIREGSYNEQFF. The CDR3 DNA reads TGTGCCAGCAGTTTAATTCGGGAGGGCTCCTACAATGAGCAGTTCTTC.

This clonotype appeared a few times. The V call is TRBV24-1, the J call TRBJ2-1; no clear D gene. Germline V CDR1 and CDR2: KGHDR, SFDVKD. The CDR3 consists of 14 residues. V lost 5 bases, J lost 4 bases, and 11 bases lay in between. The CDR3 reads CATSGLPLYNEQFF. In DNA form, the CDR3 reads TGTGCCACCAGTGGTCTGCCTCTATACAATGAGCAGTTCTTC.

The chain is built from TRBV2 and TRBJ2-3; D is possibly TRBD1 (5 bases). V lost 10 bases to trimming and J lost 4 bases, with 12 bases between them. The CDR3 contains 12 residues. CDR1 is SNHLY, CDR2 FYNNEI, per germline. CDR3 sequence reads: CATRQGADTQYF. DNA for the CDR3: TGTGCCACCCGCCAGGGTGCAGATACGCAGTATTTT.